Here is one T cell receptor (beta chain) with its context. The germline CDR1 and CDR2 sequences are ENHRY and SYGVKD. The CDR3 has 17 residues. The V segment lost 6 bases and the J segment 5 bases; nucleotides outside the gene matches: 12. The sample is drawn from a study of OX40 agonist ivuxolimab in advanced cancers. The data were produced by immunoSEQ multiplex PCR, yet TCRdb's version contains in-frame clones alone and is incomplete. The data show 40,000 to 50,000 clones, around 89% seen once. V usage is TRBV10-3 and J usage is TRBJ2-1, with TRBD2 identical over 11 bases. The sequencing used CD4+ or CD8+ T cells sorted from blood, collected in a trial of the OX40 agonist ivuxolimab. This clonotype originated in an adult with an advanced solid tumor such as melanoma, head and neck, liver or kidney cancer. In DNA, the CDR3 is TGTGCCATCAGCGATACTAGCGGGGGCGGTGGTAACAATGAGCAGTTCTTC. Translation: CAISDTSGGGGNNEQFF.